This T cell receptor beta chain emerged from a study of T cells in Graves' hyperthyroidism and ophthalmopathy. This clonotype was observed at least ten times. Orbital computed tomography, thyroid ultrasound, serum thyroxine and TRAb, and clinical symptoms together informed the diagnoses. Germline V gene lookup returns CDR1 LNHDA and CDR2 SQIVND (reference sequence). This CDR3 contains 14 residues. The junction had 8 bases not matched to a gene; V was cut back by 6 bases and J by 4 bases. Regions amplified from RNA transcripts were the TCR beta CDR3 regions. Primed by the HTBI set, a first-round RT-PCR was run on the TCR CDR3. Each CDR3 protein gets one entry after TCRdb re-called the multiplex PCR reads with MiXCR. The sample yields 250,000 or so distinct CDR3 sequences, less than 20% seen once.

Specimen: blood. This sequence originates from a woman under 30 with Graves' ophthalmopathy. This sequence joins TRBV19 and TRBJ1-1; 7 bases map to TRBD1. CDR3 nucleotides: TGTGCCAGTAGCCGACAGGGAGGGGGCACTGAAGCTTTCTTT. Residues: CASSRQGGGTEAFF. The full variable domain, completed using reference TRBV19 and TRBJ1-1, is DGGITQSPKYLFRKEGQNVTLSCEQNLNHDAMYWYRQDPGQGLRLIYYSQIVNDFQKGDIAEGYSVSREKKESFPLTVTSAQKNPTAFYLCASSRQGGGTEAFFGQGTRLTVV.